Sequencing of this T cell receptor beta chain was carried out in a study of blood T cell repertoires in COVID-19. Overall study context: In each case, the material was cDNA or gDNA derived from T cells, B-cell-depleted T cells, or PBMCs.

The CDR3 is 13 amino acids. CDR1 LNHDA and CDR2 SQIVND come from the germline V gene (reference sequence). Trimming removed 8 bases at V and 5 bases at J, with 15 bases between. Per the original methods: Amplified reference gene primers provided the basis for estimating nucleated cell counts. Generated by immunoSEQ multiplex PCR, the TCRdb table keeps only in-frame clones and is missing some. The V and J calls and clone size come from that table; D and trimming were worked out from the DNA. The sample includes 300,000 to 350,000 clones, more than 80% of them seen just once. The J gene is TRBJ1-2, the V gene TRBV19, with D possibly being TRBD1 (6 bases). This clonotype originated in a woman aged 25-40 years with COVID-19, enrolled during active disease. Sequencing used peripheral blood. The DNA of the CDR3 is TGTGCCAGTGACGACAGGAACCAGTATGGCTACACCTTC. Amino acids: CASDDRNQYGYTF.